This T cell receptor beta chain derives from a study of T cells after yellow fever vaccination. TCRdb reanalysed the 5' RACE reads using MiXCR and keeps one entry per CDR3 protein. The table shows about 120,000 distinct CDR3 sequences, with roughly 15% occurring only once. Germline V gene lookup returns CDR1 PRHDT and CDR2 FYEKMQ (reference sequence). This CDR3 comprises 16 residues. V shed 1 base, J shed 1 base, and the junction held 6 bases outside the gene matches. This clonotype was seen a handful of times. The TCR originated in a man between 18 and 35 years old who received the YFV17D yellow fever vaccine. Sequenced material: CD8+ T cells sorted from PBMCs, taken 5 days after the yellow fever booster vaccination. The chain couples TRBV13 to TRBJ2-7; 8 nucleotides match TRBD1. This chain's CDR3 is CASSLVQGAKSYEQYF. The CDR3, as DNA: TGTGCCAGCAGCTTAGTGCAGGGGGCAAAGTCCTACGAGCAGTACTTC. Filled out from reference TRBV13 and TRBJ2-7, the complete variable domain reads AAGVIQSPRHLIKEKRETATLKCYPIPRHDTVYWYQQGPGQDPQFLISFYEKMQSDKGSIPDRFSAQQFSDYHSELNMSSLELGDSALYFCASSLVQGAKSYEQYFGPGTRLTVT.